This T cell receptor beta chain emerged from a study of cytotoxic CD8 clonotypes in ibrutinib-treated CLL. Study results and limitations: Public clonotypes occurred uncommonly; on treatment, they contracted or remained stable.

Depths of 1 in 200,000 to 1 in 1 million T cells were the sequencing target. TCRdb keeps only in-frame clones here, not all; method: immunoSEQ multiplex PCR. The data show 110,000 to 150,000 clones, about 78% seen once. A remark on this clone: The antigen is not known.

Trimming left V 2 bases short and J 10 bases short, with 6 bases between. The CDR3 has 11 residues. Germline CDR1 is GTSNPN and CDR2 is SVGIG (reference sequence). This clonotype originated in a human donor with chronic lymphocytic leukemia. The sample here was PBMCs, taken after 24 months of ibrutinib treatment. The chain carries TRBV30 and TRBJ1-6; no clear D. The CDR3 sequence: CAWSHPSPLHF. CDR3 DNA: TGTGCCTGGAGTCACCCCTCACCCCTCCACTTT.